This TCR beta chain was captured in a study of blood T cell repertoires in COVID-19. All enrollees were about 18 to 90 years old and from about two dozen US areas. Participants' own reports of clinical history determined their cohort assignment. All recovered Cohort 3 donors got two negative PCRs, got clearance, or saw symptom resolution. Clones were sequenced by immunoSEQ multiplex PCR, and TCRdb holds only the in-frame ones, with some missing. The data show over 200,000 clones, approximately 85% seen once. V gave up 6 bases and J gave up 4 bases, with 12 bases separating them. Germline V gene lookup returns CDR1 MDHEN and CDR2 SYDVKM. CDR3 length equals 13 residues.

The V call is TRBV28, the J call TRBJ1-2; perhaps TRBD1 as D (5 bases). The source material was PBMCs or T cells enriched from blood (not recorded which). The origin of this receptor is a woman between 50 and 59 years old who had recovered from COVID-19. This CDR3 reads CASSQPGAYGYTF. CDR3 DNA: TGTGCCAGCAGCCAGCCTGGGGCCTATGGCTACACCTTC.